Listed here are 21 T cell receptor beta chains from one sample, sequenced in a study of radiation and T cells in renal cell carcinoma. The table came from immunoSEQ multiplex PCR; TCRdb's copy has only in-frame clones and leaves some out. Of approximately 15,000 clones in the sample, 50% to 75% are singletons; the top ten hold roughly a quarter. Regarding treatment: 15 Gy SBRT to primary tumor, nephrectomy 4 weeks later. The sequencing used tumor tissue, collected from a patient whose treatment included radiotherapy and nephrectomy. Receptors were obtained from a woman in her seventies with renal cell carcinoma.

In this sample, this clone turned up a few times. The genes are TRBV9 and TRBJ1-2, with D possibly being TRBD1 (6 bases). This CDR3 is 14 amino acids long. Trimming took off 0 bases at V and 4 bases at J, with 10 bases between the two ends. Germline loops: CDR1 SGDLS, CDR2 YYNGEE. CDR3 nucleotide sequence: TGTGCCAGCAGCGTAGAGATGACAGGCTATGGCTACACCTTC. This codes for CASSVEMTGYGYTF.

This rearrangement joins TRBV7-8 to TRBJ1-1; D not certain. CDR1 SGHVS and CDR2 FQNEAQ come from the germline V gene. CDR3 size: 12 residues. V gave up 5 bases and J gave up 4 bases, with 8 bases separating them. The DNA for the CDR3 is TGTGCCAGCAGCCGAGTCGGCACTGAAGCTTTCTTT. Its translation is CASSRVGTEAFF.

This clone came up a few times. V gene TRBV7-2 combines with J gene TRBJ1-1; TRBD1 matches 7 bases. From germline, CDR1 is SGHTA and CDR2 FQGNSA. The CDR3 extends over 13 amino acids. Unmatched junction bases numbered 7, after V lost 7 bases and J lost 5 bases. CDR3 DNA: TGTGCCAGCAAACAGCAACAGGGGACTGAAGCTTTCTTT. It encodes CASKQQQGTEAFF.

V and J are TRBV5-8 and TRBJ2-1; TRBD1 aligns across 9 bases. The CDR3 has 17 residues. Germline V gene data show CDR1 as SGHTS and CDR2 as YDEGEE. V shed 5 bases and J 0 bases; nucleotides not matched to a gene: 9. The DNA for the CDR3 is TGTGCCAGCAGTATTGGACAGGGGTCCCCCTCCTACAATGAGCAGTTCTTC. Translated: CASSIGQGSPSYNEQFF.

This clone was seen a few times. An end of the junction does not agree with germline; a read error may underlie this. This chain links TRBV7-7 with TRBJ2-5; D gene uncertain. This CDR3 comprises 15 residues. The germline V gene encodes CDR1 SSHAT and CDR2 FNYEAQ (reference sequence). Written as DNA, the CDR3 is TGTGCCAGCAGTTCCGGACGGACGTACCAGGAGACCCAGTACTTC. Its translation is CASSSGRTYQETQYF. Filled out from reference TRBV7-7 and TRBJ2-5, the complete variable domain reads GAGVSQSPRYKVTKRGQDVTLRCDPISSHATLYWYQQALGQGPEFLTYFNYEAQPDKSGLPSDRFSAERPEGSISTLTIQRTEQRDSAMYRCASSSGRTYQETQYFGPGTRLLVL.

The V gene is TRBV27, the J gene TRBJ2-7; 8 bases align to TRBD1. CDR1 MNHEY and CDR2 SMNVEV come from the germline V gene (reference sequence). Unmatched junction bases numbered 2, after V lost 2 bases and J lost 2 bases. The CDR3 is 14 residues long. CDR3 sequence (DNA): TGTGCCAGCAGTTTAGGACAGGGAGCCTACGAGCAGTACTTC. Translating it yields CASSLGQGAYEQYF.

This clone was observed a handful of times. The chain has TRBV7-9 and TRBJ2-1, with D possibly TRBD2 on 5 matching bases. Germline CDR1 reads SEHNR; CDR2 reads FQNEAQ (reference sequence). Trimming stripped 1 base from V and 12 bases from J, with 13 bases between. This CDR3 is 13 amino acids long. CDR3 protein: CASSLGELKGQFF. The CDR3 bases are TGTGCCAGCAGCTTAGGGGAGCTAAAGGGGCAGTTCTTC.

This chain links TRBV11-2 with TRBJ2-3; D gene unclear. The CDR3 loop spans 13 amino acids. The V end was cut by 5 bases, the J end by 6 bases, with 12 bases between. Germline values: CDR1 SGHAT, CDR2 FQNNGV. CDR3 bases: TGTGCCAGCAGCCTGGTTTTTTCGGATACGCAGTATTTT. This gives the protein CASSLVFSDTQYF.

This sequence joins TRBV19 and TRBJ1-6; maybe TRBD1 (5 bases). V was pared by 10 bases and J by 7 bases, with 14 bases between. Germline assignment: CDR1 LNHDA and CDR2 SQIVND (reference sequence). This CDR3 spans 13 amino acids. CDR3 sequence: CATEQARNSPLHF. The CDR3 DNA sequence: TGTGCCACCGAACAGGCGCGGAATTCACCCCTCCACTTT.

The chain uses TRBV5-1 and TRBJ1-2; no reliable D call. The germline V gene encodes CDR1 SGHRS and CDR2 YFSETQ. This CDR3 has 13 residues. Trimming removed 3 bases from V and 7 bases from J, with 13 bases in between. CDR3 DNA sequence: TGCGCCAGCAGCTCCGGGAATCTGGGTGGCTACACCTTC. Translating gives CASSSGNLGGYTF.

This chain connects TRBV19 to TRBJ1-5, with D tentatively TRBD1 (5 bases). The CDR3 sequence is 15 residues long. The germline V gene encodes CDR1 LNHDA and CDR2 SQIVND (reference sequence). V was clipped by 7 bases and J by 0 bases, with 13 bases between them. CDR3 sequence reads: CASTGWGDSNQPQHF. CDR3 DNA sequence: TGTGCCAGTACCGGGTGGGGGGATAGCAATCAGCCCCAGCATTTT. The full variable domain, completed using reference TRBV19 and TRBJ1-5, is DGGITQSPKYLFRKEGQNVTLSCEQNLNHDAMYWYRQDPGQGLRLIYYSQIVNDFQKGDIAEGYSVSREKKESFPLTVTSAQKNPTAFYLCASTGWGDSNQPQHFGDGTRLSIL.

The rearrangement links TRBV5-1 to TRBJ2-3, with D uncertain. V lost 1 base, J lost 8 bases, and 11 bases lay in between. From germline, CDR1 is SGHRS and CDR2 YFSETQ. This CDR3 region has 13 residues. The CDR3 DNA reads TGCGCCAGCAGCTTGACCCCTTTCGGTACGCAGTATTTT. Translated, it gives CASSLTPFGTQYF.

This clone was observed a handful of times. The chain carries TRBV29-1 and TRBJ1-1; 7 bases line up with TRBD1. This CDR3 spans 12 amino acids. The V gene end was trimmed by 3 bases and the J gene end by 7 bases; junction bases not matched to a gene: 5. Germline loops: CDR1 SQVTM, CDR2 ANQGSEA. The DNA of the CDR3 is TGCAGCGTTGAGGGAGGGGGCCGTGAAGCTTTCTTT. It is translated as CSVEGGGREAFF.

This clone has a handful of counts. The chain has TRBV6-1 and TRBJ2-3, with TRBD1 as a possible D gene (6 bases). Germline CDR1 reads MNHNS; CDR2 reads SASEGT. The V end lost 6 bases, the J end lost 4 bases, and 17 bases lay between the germline ends. The CDR3 contains 15 residues. The DNA of the CDR3 is TGTGCCAGCAGCCCTACCGTAGAGGGGGCAGATACGCAGTATTTT. It yields the protein CASSPTVEGADTQYF.

The chain combines TRBV27 with TRBJ2-1; either TRBD1 or TRBD2 may fit D (6 bases each). The CDR3 spans 14 residues. Germline loops: CDR1 MNHEY, CDR2 SMNVEV (reference sequence). V was shortened by 2 bases and J by 8 bases, with 13 bases between the two germline ends. This CDR3 is CASSLLGGLDEQFF. CDR3 nucleotide sequence: TGTGCCAGCAGTTTACTGGGGGGCCTCGATGAGCAGTTCTTC.

The CDR3 DNA sequence: TGCAGCTCCCCGGGGGGCATTGGCTCCTACAATGAGCAGTTCTTC. Protein: CSSPGGIGSYNEQFF. This chain connects TRBV29-1 to TRBJ2-1, with a possible D match to TRBD2 (7 bases). V lost 8 bases to trimming and J lost 0 bases, with 17 bases between them. In germline, CDR1 is SQVTM, CDR2 ANQGSEA. This CDR3 is built from 15 residues.

V usage is TRBV27 and J usage is TRBJ2-7; 7 bases line up with TRBD1. V was clipped by 5 bases and J by 4 bases; unmatched bases: 8. CDR3 length: 14 amino acids. In germline, CDR1 is MNHEY, CDR2 SMNVEV (reference sequence). This CDR3 is CASSKDRVRYEQYF. CDR3 sequence (DNA): TGTGCCAGCAGTAAAGACAGGGTTCGATACGAGCAGTACTTC.

This clone was seen a few times. This chain joins TRBV19 and TRBJ1-2; D call uncertain. The CDR3 runs to 13 residues. V was shortened by 5 bases and J by 5 bases, with 12 bases between the two germline ends. CDR1 and CDR2 from the germline V gene are LNHDA and SQIVND (reference sequence). CDR3 loop: CASSYGLTYGYTF. As DNA, the CDR3 is TGTGCCAGTAGTTACGGGCTGACTTATGGCTACACCTTC.

The V gene is TRBV5-8, the J gene TRBJ1-2, with no clear D. Germline V lookup: CDR1 SGHTS, CDR2 YDEGEE. The CDR3 sequence is 15 residues long. Deletions cut 0 bases from V and 1 base from J, with 10 bases between. The CDR3, as DNA: TGTGCCAGCAGCTTGGGCAGGACGCGTAACTATGGCTACACCTTC. It yields the protein CASSLGRTRNYGYTF.

This chain links TRBV7-8 with TRBJ2-7; possibly TRBD1 for D (6 bases). The CDR3 extends over 14 amino acids. Germline assignment: CDR1 SGHVS and CDR2 FQNEAQ. V gave up 5 bases and J gave up 1 base, with 12 bases separating them. CDR3 nucleotides: TGTGCCAGCAGCCCCGACAGGCTGTCCTACGAGCAGTACTTC. The encoded protein is CASSPDRLSYEQYF.

This rearrangement joins TRBV27 to TRBJ2-7, with D hard to call. V lost 2 bases to trimming and J lost 1 base, with 6 bases between them. The CDR3 is 13 amino acids. Germline values: CDR1 MNHEY, CDR2 SMNVEV (reference sequence). Here the CDR3 reads CASSLGQSYEQYF. The CDR3, as DNA: TGTGCCAGCAGTTTAGGTCAGTCCTACGAGCAGTACTTC.